What follows are 22 T cell receptor beta chains derived from one specimen sequenced in a study of identical twins. TCRdb recomputed calls from the 5' RACE reads with MiXCR, one row per CDR3 protein. The sample lists some 730,000 distinct CDR3 sequences; about 20% were seen once. The same sample was also studied in work on T cells expressing NK-cell markers.

Sequenced material: PBMCs. These receptors all come from a woman between 18 and 29 years old in good health.

The sample holds a few counts of this clonotype. The rearrangement uses TRBV12-3 or TRBV12-4 and TRBJ2-1; TRBD1 matches at 9 bases. V shed 3 bases, J shed 4 bases, and the junction held 4 bases outside the gene matches. The CDR3 consists of 15 residues. CDR3: CASSFGDRGYNEQFF. In nucleotides, the CDR3 is TGTGCCAGCAGTTTCGGAGACAGGGGGTACAATGAGCAGTTCTTC.

This clonotype was seen more than once but under ten times. This chain joins TRBV12-3 or TRBV12-4 and TRBJ1-1; D not certain. There are 13 residues in the CDR3. V dropped 10 bases and J dropped 4 bases, with 16 bases sitting between them. The CDR3 coding sequence is TGTGCCACCGAGTCGGGTGGGAGCACTGAAGCTTTCTTT. It yields the protein CATESGGSTEAFF.

This clonotype occurred many times. The chain couples TRBV18 to TRBJ1-3, with D perhaps TRBD1 (5 bases). V gave up 8 bases and J gave up 0 bases, with 11 bases separating them. CDR1 KGHSH and CDR2 LQKENI come from the germline V gene. The CDR3 is 14 amino acids. The CDR3 protein is CASSPGSSGNTIYF. CDR3 coding DNA: TGTGCCAGCAGCCCAGGGTCCTCTGGAAACACCATATATTTT.

This clonotype was seen a handful of times. The chain links TRBV15 to TRBJ2-3; 7 bases are shared with TRBD1. After removal of 1 base from V and 4 bases from J, the junction contained 8 bases not matched to a gene. This CDR3 region has 16 residues. Germline CDR1 and CDR2: LNHNV and YYDKDF (reference sequence). Here the CDR3 reads CATSRAVAGTADTQYF. DNA of the CDR3: TGTGCCACCAGCAGAGCGGTGGCAGGGACAGCAGATACGCAGTATTTT.

V is TRBV6-2 or TRBV6-3 and J is TRBJ2-4; D is undetermined. The germline gives CDR1 MNHEY, CDR2 SVGEGT. The CDR3 is made up of 12 amino acids. Trimming left V 4 bases short and J 8 bases short, with 9 bases between. The CDR3 loop is CASSLQHHIQYF. The CDR3 DNA is TGTGCCAGCAGTTTACAGCACCACATTCAGTACTTC.

This clonotype turned up a few times. The chain links TRBV27 to TRBJ1-2; TRBD1 might be the D (5 bases). From germline, CDR1 is MNHEY and CDR2 SMNVEV (reference sequence). This CDR3 contains 14 residues. Trimming removed 5 bases from V and 1 base from J, with 11 bases in between. Written as DNA, the CDR3 is TGTGCCAGCAGTCCCCGACAGCTTAACTATGGCTACACCTTC. Protein sequence: CASSPRQLNYGYTF.

The table lists this clonotype with a few counts. The V gene is TRBV9, the J gene TRBJ2-1, with 7 bases identical to TRBD2. The germline V gene encodes CDR1 SGDLS and CDR2 YYNGEE. The J segment lost 5 bases and the V segment lost 3 bases, leaving 5 bases of the junction unmatched. The CDR3 has 14 residues. The CDR3 protein is CASSETGTNNEQFF. The CDR3 nucleotides read TGTGCCAGCAGCGAGACCGGGACTAACAATGAGCAGTTCTTC.

This clonotype was observed a few times. This chain connects TRBV5-1 to TRBJ2-5, with D possibly called TRBD1 or TRBD2 (5 bases each). Looked up from germline, CDR1 is SGHRS and CDR2 is YFSETQ. V dropped 3 bases and J dropped 0 bases, with 12 bases sitting between them. The CDR3 spans 15 residues. In DNA, the CDR3 is TGCGCCAGCAGCTCTATACGGGACCACCAAGAGACCCAGTACTTC. Its translation: CASSSIRDHQETQYF. Based on the CDR3 plus reference TRBV5-1 and TRBJ2-5, the full variable domain is KAGVTQTPRYLIKTRGQQVTLSCSPISGHRSVSWYQQTPGQGLQFLFEYFSETQRNKGNFPGRFSGRQFSNSRSEMNVSTLELGDSALYLCASSSIRDHQETQYFGPGTRLLVL.

The chain links TRBV5-1 to TRBJ1-1; TRBD1 matches at 9 bases. The CDR3 is 14 residues long. CDR1 is SGHRS, CDR2 YFSETQ, per germline. Germline trimming cut 5 bases from V and 3 bases from J; bases unmatched to any gene: 5. DNA for the CDR3: TGCGCCAGCAGTTGGGGACAGGGTCACACTGAAGCTTTCTTT. This gives the protein CASSWGQGHTEAFF.

This rearrangement joins TRBV18 to TRBJ2-7; 10 positions agree with TRBD1. V lost 3 bases to trimming and J lost 3 bases; unmatched junction nucleotides: 5. The length of the CDR3 is 15 residues. Germline assignment: CDR1 KGHSH and CDR2 LQKENI. As DNA, the CDR3 is TGTGCCAGCTCACCCCTGAGGGACAGGGGCTACGAGCAGTACTTC. Protein product: CASSPLRDRGYEQYF. Supplemented by reference TRBV18 and TRBJ2-7, the full variable domain reads NAGVMQNPRHLVRRRGQEARLRCSPMKGHSHVYWYRQLPEEGLKFMVYLQKENIIDESGMPKERFSAEFPKEGPSILRIQQVVRGDSAAYFCASSPLRDRGYEQYFGPGTRLTVT.

V gene TRBV29-1 combines with J gene TRBJ2-7; 9 nucleotides agree with TRBD1. This CDR3 is 12 amino acids long. J lost 4 bases, V lost 6 bases, and 4 bases had no gene match. Germline CDR1 is SQVTM and CDR2 is ANQGSEA. CDR3 sequence: CSVTGQGYEQYF. The CDR3 DNA reads as TGCAGCGTGACGGGACAGGGTTACGAGCAGTACTTC.

The chain uses TRBV4-3 and TRBJ2-1; D gene ambiguous. V was trimmed by 3 bases and J by 8 bases, leaving 20 bases between them. The CDR3 sequence is 16 residues long. Germline CDR1 LGHNA, CDR2 YSLEER. CDR3 sequence reads: CASSHMAPTLFDEQFF. The CDR3 DNA is TGCGCCAGCAGCCATATGGCTCCGACCCTTTTCGATGAGCAGTTCTTC.

The chain links TRBV27 to TRBJ2-7; D is possibly TRBD2 (6 bases). The CDR3 covers 11 residues. Germline CDR1 MNHEY, CDR2 SMNVEV (reference sequence). The V end lost 6 bases, the J end lost 11 bases, and 14 bases lay between the germline ends. The CDR3 sequence is CASSSYRREYF. In DNA form, the CDR3 reads TGTGCCAGCAGCTCGTACAGGAGGGAGTACTTC.

The chain combines TRBV6-5 with TRBJ2-7; 13 nucleotides match TRBD2. Germline lookup yields CDR1 MNHEY and CDR2 SVGAGI. Trimming cost V 4 bases and J 2 bases; bases outside gene matches: 5. The CDR3 is made up of 16 amino acids. CDR3 loop: CASSSLTSGRAYEQYF. The CDR3 nucleotides read TGTGCCAGCAGTTCCCTTACTAGCGGGAGGGCCTACGAGCAGTACTTC.

Only a few counts were recorded for this clonotype. This chain connects TRBV12-3 or TRBV12-4 to TRBJ1-3; 9 bases map to TRBD1. The CDR3 runs 20 residues. Losses at the gene ends were 8 bases for V and 2 bases for J; bases not matched to a gene: 22. CDR3 bases: TGTGCCAGCCGGGGCCCCTCGGACAGGGGTATTAGGGGACCTGGAAACACCATATATTTT. Its protein product is CASRGPSDRGIRGPGNTIYF.

This clonotype was counted a few times. The chain is built from TRBV10-3 and TRBJ2-7; D is possibly TRBD2 (5 bases). The CDR3 is 14 residues long. Germline CDR1 is ENHRY and CDR2 is SYGVKD. V lost 6 bases, J lost 0 bases, and 12 bases lay in between. As DNA, the CDR3 is TGTGCCATCAGGCCGGGAATAAGCTCCTACGAGCAGTACTTC. Translated, it gives CAIRPGISSYEQYF.

This clonotype was recorded a few times. The J gene is TRBJ2-4, the V gene TRBV3-1, with 7 bases matching TRBD2. There are 14 residues in the CDR3. Germline CDR1 LGHDT, CDR2 YNNKEL (reference sequence). With 1 base clipped from V and 5 bases from J, the junction kept 2 bases outside the gene matches. The CDR3 sequence is CASSQGGLQNIQYF. CDR3 nucleotide sequence: TGTGCCAGCAGCCAAGGGGGACTACAAAACATTCAGTACTTC.

The chain recombines TRBV15 with TRBJ2-7; D not certain. The CDR3 is made up of 14 amino acids. V lost 3 bases and J lost 5, with 14 bases in between. The germline CDR1 and CDR2 sequences are LNHNV and YYDKDF (reference sequence). As DNA, the CDR3 is TGTGCCACCAGCAGGGGCATTGGTGACGACGAGCAGTACTTC. Protein sequence: CATSRGIGDDEQYF.

The sample holds many counts of this clonotype. The chain couples TRBV6-5 to TRBJ2-5; D perhaps matches TRBD2 (5 bases). Deletions cut 6 bases from V and 9 bases from J, with 14 bases between. Per the germline V gene, CDR1 is MNHEY and CDR2 is SVGAGI. This CDR3 has 12 amino acids. CDR3 region: CASSVGSGAQYF. In nucleotides, the CDR3 is TGTGCCAGCAGCGTAGGGTCCGGGGCCCAGTACTTC.

This clonotype has a handful of counts. The chain couples TRBV12-3 or TRBV12-4 to TRBJ2-7, with 12 bases lining up with TRBD2. The CDR3 has 16 amino acids. J lost 5 bases, V lost 7 bases, and 12 bases had no gene match. The CDR3 DNA follows: TGTGCCAGCACCGTTTGGGTGACTAGCGGGAGTCACGAGCAGTACTTC. Translation gives CASTVWVTSGSHEQYF.

The chain uses TRBV7-8 and TRBJ1-2; D gene unclear. CDR1 is SGHVS and CDR2 is FQNEAQ in the germline V gene. V gave up 5 bases and J gave up 0 bases, with 10 bases separating them. The CDR3 consists of 14 residues. The CDR3 is CASSITETNYGYTF. The CDR3 DNA sequence: TGTGCCAGCAGCATTACAGAGACTAACTATGGCTACACCTTC. Full variable domain (rest looked up from reference TRBV7-8 and TRBJ1-2): GAGVSQSPRYKVAKRGQDVALRCDPISGHVSLFWYQQALGQGPEFLTYFQNEAQLDKSGLPSDRFFAERPEGSVSTLKIQRTQQEDSAVYLCASSITETNYGYTFGSGTRLTVV.

The J gene is TRBJ2-1, the V gene TRBV20-1, with D possibly TRBD2 on 6 matching bases. CDR3 length equals 12 residues. CDR1 and CDR2 from the germline V gene are DFQATT and SNEGSKA (reference sequence). V lost 0 bases and J 8 bases, leaving 8 bases between the germline ends. The CDR3 DNA reads as TGCAGTGCTAGAGATTGGGGGGATGAGCAGTTCTTC. It codes for CSARDWGDEQFF.